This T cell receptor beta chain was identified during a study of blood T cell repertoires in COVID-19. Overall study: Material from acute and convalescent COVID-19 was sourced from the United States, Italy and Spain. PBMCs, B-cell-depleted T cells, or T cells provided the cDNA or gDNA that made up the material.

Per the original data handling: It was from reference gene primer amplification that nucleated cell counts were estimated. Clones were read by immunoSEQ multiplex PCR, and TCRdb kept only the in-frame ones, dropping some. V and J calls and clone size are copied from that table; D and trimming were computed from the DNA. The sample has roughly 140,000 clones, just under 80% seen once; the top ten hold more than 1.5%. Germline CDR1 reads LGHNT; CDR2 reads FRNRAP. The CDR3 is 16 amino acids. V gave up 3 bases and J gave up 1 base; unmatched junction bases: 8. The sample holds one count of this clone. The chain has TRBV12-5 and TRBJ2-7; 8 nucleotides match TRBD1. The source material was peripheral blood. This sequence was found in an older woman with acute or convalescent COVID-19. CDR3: CASGFLTGTGSYEQYF. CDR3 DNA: TGTGCTAGTGGTTTCTTGACAGGGACAGGTTCCTACGAGCAGTACTTC.